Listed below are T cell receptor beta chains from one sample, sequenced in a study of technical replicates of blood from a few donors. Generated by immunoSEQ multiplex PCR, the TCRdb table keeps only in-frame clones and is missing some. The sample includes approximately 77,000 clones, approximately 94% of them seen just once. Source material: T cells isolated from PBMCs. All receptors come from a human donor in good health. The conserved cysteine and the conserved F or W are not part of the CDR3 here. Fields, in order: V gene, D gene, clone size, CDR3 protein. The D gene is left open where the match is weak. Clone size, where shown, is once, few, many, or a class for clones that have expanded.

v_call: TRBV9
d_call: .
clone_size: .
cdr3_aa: ASSVAPGAQETQY

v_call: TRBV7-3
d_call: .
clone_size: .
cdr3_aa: ASSFSGNNNNEQF

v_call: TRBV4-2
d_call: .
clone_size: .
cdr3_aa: ASSPTSQRGTNEKLF

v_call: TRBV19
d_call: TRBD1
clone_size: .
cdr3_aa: ASSIFQGGNTEAF

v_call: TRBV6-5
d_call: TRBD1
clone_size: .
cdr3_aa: ASITGTGEGEAF

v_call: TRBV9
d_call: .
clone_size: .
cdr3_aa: ASSSTYNEQF

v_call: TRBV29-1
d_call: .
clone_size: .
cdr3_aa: SVGWGDTEAF

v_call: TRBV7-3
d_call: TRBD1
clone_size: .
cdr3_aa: ASSQGQGWGETQY

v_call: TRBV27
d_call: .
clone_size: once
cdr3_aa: ASSPGSGNTIY

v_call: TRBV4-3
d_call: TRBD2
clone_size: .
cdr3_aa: ASSQSGLAGVETQY

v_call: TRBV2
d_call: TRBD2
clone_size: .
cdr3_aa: ASSERGTSQYNEQF

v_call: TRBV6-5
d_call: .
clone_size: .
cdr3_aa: ASSYGGFTEAF

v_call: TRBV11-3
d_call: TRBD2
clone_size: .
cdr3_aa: ASSSDYSGRTQETQY

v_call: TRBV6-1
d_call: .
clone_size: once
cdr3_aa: ASSLKVGAQPQH

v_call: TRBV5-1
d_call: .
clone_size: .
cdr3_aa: ASQVGQHTEAF

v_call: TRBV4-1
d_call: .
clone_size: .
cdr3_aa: ASSPTGPEAF

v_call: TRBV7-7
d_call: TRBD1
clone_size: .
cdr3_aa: ASSRDRGNTEAF

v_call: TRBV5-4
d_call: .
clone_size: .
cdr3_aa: ASRADTGNTEAF

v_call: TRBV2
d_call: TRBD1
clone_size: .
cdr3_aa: ASVGTGVYEQY

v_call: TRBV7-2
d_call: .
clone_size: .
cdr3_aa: ASSLAGQATGELF

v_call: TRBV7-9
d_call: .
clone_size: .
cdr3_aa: ASSFGQYEQY

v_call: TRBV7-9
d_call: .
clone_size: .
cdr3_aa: ASSLVVLRGSEAF

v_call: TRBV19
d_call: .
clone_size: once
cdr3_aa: ASSIQGTGNTIY

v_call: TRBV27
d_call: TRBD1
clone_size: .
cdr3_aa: ASSLYRSPDRGNTEAF

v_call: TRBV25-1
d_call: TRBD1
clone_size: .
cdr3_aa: ASSEYATGDYEQY

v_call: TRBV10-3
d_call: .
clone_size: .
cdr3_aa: AIKEGNQPQH

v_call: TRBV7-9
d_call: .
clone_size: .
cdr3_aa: ASSLRYSTTYNEQF

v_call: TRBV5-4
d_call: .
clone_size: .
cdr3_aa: ASIGIGNTEAF

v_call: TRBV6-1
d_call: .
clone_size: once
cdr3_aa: ASSQGDFYGYT

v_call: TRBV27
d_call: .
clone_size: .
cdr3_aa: ANPPGHSDLSSYEQY

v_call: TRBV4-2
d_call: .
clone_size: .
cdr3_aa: ASSQDQGYTEAF

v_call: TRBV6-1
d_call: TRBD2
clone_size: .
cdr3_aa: ASSGLAGSPQY

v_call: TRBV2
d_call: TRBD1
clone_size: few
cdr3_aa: ASSPGQGETGELF

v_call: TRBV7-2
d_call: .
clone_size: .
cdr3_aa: ASSLTAYTYEQY

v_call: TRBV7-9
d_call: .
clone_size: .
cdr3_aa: ASSTDSYEQY

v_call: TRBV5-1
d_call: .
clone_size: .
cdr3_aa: ASSPAGQANYGYT

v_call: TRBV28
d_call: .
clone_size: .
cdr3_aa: ASQLGGGTGELF